The 6 T cell receptor beta chains given below trace back to one sample, sequenced in a study of blood T cell repertoires in COVID-19. This table comes from immunoSEQ multiplex PCR, and its TCRdb copy is limited to in-frame clones, with some not included. This sample yields about 160,000 clones, of which under 95% are seen a single time; 15% to 20% belongs to the top ten. Sequencing was performed on peripheral blood. The receptor set was obtained from a man between 60 and 75 years old with active or convalescent COVID-19.

V and J are TRBV5-8 and TRBJ1-5; D is perhaps TRBD1 (5 bases). Per germline, CDR1 SGHTS and CDR2 YDEGEE. V gave up 4 bases and J gave up 8 bases, with 16 bases separating them. The CDR3 runs to 14 residues. The CDR3 coding sequence is TGTGCCAGCAGCCGGGGGGTGAGGAGGGAGCCCCAGCATTTT. Encoded protein: CASSRGVRREPQHF.

V and J are TRBV5-6 and TRBJ2-7, with D perhaps matching TRBD1 (5 bases). V was clipped by 2 bases and J by 3 bases, with 6 bases between them. This CDR3 region has 12 residues. CDR1 and CDR2 from the germline V gene are SGHDT and YYEEEE. The chain's CDR3 is CASSFRVYEQYF. The CDR3 nucleotides are TGTGCCAGCAGCTTCAGGGTCTACGAGCAGTACTTC. The variable domain in full, completed from reference TRBV5-6 and TRBJ2-7, reads DAGVTQSPTHLIKTRGQQVTLRCSPKSGHDTVSWYQQALGQGPQFIFQYYEEEERQRGNFPDRFSGHQFPNYSSELNVNALLLGDSALYLCASSFRVYEQYFGPGTRLTVT.

The V call is TRBV27, the J call TRBJ1-5, with 10 bases aligning to TRBD1. After removal of 4 bases from V and 7 bases from J, the junction contained 4 bases not matched to a gene. Germline loops: CDR1 MNHEY, CDR2 SMNVEV (reference sequence). The CDR3 loop spans 14 amino acids. The CDR3 loop reads CASSSGTGVQPQHF. CDR3 nucleotides: TGTGCCAGCAGTTCCGGGACAGGGGTCCAGCCCCAGCATTTT.

This rearrangement joins TRBV6-1 to TRBJ1-6, with 7 nucleotides matching TRBD1. CDR1 MNHNS and CDR2 SASEGT come from the germline V gene. This CDR3 contains 16 residues. The J segment lost 8 bases and the V segment lost 4 bases, leaving 11 bases of the junction unmatched. The CDR3 here is CASSADRRRGYSPLHF. CDR3 sequence (DNA): TGTGCCAGCAGTGCGGACAGGCGCAGGGGGTATTCACCCCTCCACTTT.

J is TRBJ1-2 and V is TRBV27; D ambiguous. Per the germline V gene, CDR1 is MNHEY and CDR2 is SMNVEV (reference sequence). V was trimmed by 6 bases and J by 0 bases, leaving 14 bases between them. The CDR3 spans 15 residues. CDR3 sequence: CASSPANLANYGYTF. In DNA form, the CDR3 reads TGTGCCAGCAGCCCCGCTAATTTAGCTAACTATGGCTACACCTTC.

The chain has TRBV5-1 and TRBJ1-6; 10 positions agree with TRBD1. CDR1 SGHRS and CDR2 YFSETQ come from the germline V gene. This CDR3 is built from 17 residues. V dropped 1 base and J dropped 0; count of bases not matched to a gene: 1. Here the CDR3 reads CASSLRDRGSYNSPLHF. In DNA, the CDR3 is TGCGCCAGCAGCTTGAGGGACAGGGGCTCCTATAATTCACCCCTCCACTTT.